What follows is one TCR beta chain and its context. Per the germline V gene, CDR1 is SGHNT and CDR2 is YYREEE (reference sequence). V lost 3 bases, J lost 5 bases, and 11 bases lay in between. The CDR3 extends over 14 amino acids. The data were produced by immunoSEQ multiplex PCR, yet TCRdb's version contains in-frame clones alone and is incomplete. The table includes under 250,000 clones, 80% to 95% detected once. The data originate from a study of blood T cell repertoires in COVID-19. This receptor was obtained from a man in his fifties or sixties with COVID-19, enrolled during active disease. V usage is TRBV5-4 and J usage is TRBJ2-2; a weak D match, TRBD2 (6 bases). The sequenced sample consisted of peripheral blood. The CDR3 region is CASSSGGATGELFF. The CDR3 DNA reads TGTGCCAGCAGCTCTGGAGGGGCGACCGGGGAGCTGTTTTTT.